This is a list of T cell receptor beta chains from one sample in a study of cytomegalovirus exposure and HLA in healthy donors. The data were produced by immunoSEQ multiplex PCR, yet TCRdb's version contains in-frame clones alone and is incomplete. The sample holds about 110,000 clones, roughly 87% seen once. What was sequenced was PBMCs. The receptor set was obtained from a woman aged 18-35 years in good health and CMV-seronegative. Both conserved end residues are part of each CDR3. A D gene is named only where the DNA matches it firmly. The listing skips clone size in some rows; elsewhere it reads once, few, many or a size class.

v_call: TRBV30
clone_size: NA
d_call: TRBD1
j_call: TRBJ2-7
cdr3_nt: TGTGCCTGGAGCCCGTTCGACTGGGACAGGGGTCGGGAGCAGTACTTC
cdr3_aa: CAWSPFDWDRGREQYF

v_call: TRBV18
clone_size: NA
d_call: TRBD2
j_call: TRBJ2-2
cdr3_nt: TGTGCCAGCTCATCCCCTTCTAGCGGGAGTTGGACCGGGGAGCTGTTTTTT
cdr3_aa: CASSSPSSGSWTGELFF

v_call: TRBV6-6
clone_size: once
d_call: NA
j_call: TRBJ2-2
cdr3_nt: TGTGCCAGCAGTTACGAGGCAGGGTGTTGCACCGGGGAGCTGTTTTTT
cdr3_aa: CASSYEAGCCTGELFF

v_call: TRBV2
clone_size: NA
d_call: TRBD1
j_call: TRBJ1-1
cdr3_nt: TGTGCCAGCAGCCGGGACAGGGGGCAAACTGAAGCTTTCTTT
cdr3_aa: CASSRDRGQTEAFF

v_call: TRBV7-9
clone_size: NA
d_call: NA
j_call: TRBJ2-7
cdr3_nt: TGTGCCAGCAGCGAGGGACAACTAGAAGAGCAGTACTTC
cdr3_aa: CASSEGQLEEQYF

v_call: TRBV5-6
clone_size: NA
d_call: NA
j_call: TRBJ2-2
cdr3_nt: TGTGCCAGCAGCCCTCGGAGGGGCCCCGGGGAGCTGTTTTTT
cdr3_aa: CASSPRRGPGELFF

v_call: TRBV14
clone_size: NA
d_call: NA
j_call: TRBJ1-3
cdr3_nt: TGTGCCAGCAGCCTGAACAGGGCTCGTGGAAACACCATATATTTT
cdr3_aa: CASSLNRARGNTIYF

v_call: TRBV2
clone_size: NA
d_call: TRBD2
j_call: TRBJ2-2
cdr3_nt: TGTGCCAGCAGCCGGACTAGCGGGGGGGCGAACACCGGGGAGCTGTTTTTT
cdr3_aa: CASSRTSGGANTGELFF

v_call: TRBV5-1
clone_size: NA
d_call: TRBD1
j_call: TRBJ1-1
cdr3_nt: TGCGCCAGCAGCACCGGGACAGCGAACACTGAAGCTTTCTTT
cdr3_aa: CASSTGTANTEAFF

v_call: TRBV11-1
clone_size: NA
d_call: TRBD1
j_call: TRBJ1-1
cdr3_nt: TGTGCCAGCAGCCCGGGACAGCCCACTGAAGCTTTCTTT
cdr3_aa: CASSPGQPTEAFF

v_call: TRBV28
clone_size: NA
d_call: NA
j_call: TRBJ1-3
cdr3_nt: TGTGCCAGCCTCCTCCGGGCTGGAAACACCATATATTTT
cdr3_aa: CASLLRAGNTIYF

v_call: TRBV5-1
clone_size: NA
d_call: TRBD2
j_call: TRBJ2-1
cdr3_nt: TGCGCCAGCAGCCCTAATAGCGGGGGATCCTACAATGAGCAGTTCTTC
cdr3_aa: CASSPNSGGSYNEQFF

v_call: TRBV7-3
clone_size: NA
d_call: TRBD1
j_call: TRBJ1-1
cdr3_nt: TGTGCCAGCAGCTTAACCGGGACAGGGGCCCCGGGGACTGAAGCTTTCTTT
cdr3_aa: CASSLTGTGAPGTEAFF

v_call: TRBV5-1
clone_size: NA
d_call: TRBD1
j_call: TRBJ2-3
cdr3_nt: TGCGCCAGCAGCTTGGGGGGGACAGTGAGGGATACGCAGTATTTT
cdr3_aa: CASSLGGTVRDTQYF

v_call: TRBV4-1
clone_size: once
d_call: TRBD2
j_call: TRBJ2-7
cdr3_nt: TGCGCCAGCAGCGGCGCGGGAGGGCGGGAGCAGTACTTC
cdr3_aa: CASSGAGGREQYF

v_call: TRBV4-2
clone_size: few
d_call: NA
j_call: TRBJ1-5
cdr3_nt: TGTGCCAGCAGCCCTGCAGGGCCAGTAAGCAATCAGCCCCAGCATTTT
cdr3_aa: CASSPAGPVSNQPQHF

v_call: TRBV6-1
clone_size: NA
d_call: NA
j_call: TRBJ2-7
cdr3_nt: TGTGCCAGCAGTGATAACGAGCAGTACTTC
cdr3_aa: CASSDNEQYF

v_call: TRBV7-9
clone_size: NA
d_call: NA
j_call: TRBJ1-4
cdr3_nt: TGTGCCAGCAGTCCTCAGGGTGGCGAAAAACTGTTTTTT
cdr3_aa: CASSPQGGEKLFF

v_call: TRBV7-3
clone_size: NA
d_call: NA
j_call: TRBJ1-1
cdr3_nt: TGTGCCAGCAGCTCCTTAGGCCCGGGAACTGAAGCTTTCTTT
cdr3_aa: CASSSLGPGTEAFF

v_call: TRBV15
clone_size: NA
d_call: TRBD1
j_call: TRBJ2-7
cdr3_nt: TGTGCCACCAGCAGTGGACCCGGACAGGGGTACGAGCAGTACTTC
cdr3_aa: CATSSGPGQGYEQYF

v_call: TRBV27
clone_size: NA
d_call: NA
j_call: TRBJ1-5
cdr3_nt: TGTGCCAGCAGTCCCCAGGGGAGAGCCCAGCATTTT
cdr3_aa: CASSPQGRAQHF

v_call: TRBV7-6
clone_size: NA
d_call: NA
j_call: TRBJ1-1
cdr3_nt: TGTGCCAGCAGCTTAGAAGCAGGGCCCGTGAACACTGAAGCTTTCTTT
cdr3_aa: CASSLEAGPVNTEAFF

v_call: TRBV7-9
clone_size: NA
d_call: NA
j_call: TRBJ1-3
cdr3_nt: TGTGCCACCAGTCCGGGTTTTGGAAACACCATATATTTT
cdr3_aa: CATSPGFGNTIYF

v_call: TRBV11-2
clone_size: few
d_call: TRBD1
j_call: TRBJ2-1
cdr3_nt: TGTGCCAGCAGCTTAGGGAGGAGGACAGGGGGGTTAAATGAGCAGTTCTTC
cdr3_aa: CASSLGRRTGGLNEQFF

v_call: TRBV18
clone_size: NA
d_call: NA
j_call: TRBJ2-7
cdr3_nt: TGTGCCAGCTCACCAGCCGGGCCCTCGGGGGAGCAGTACTTC
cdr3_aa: CASSPAGPSGEQYF

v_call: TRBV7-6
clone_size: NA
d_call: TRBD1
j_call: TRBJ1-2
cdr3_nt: TGTGCCAGCAGCGCGTTCCAGGGGGCGATCTATGGCTACACCTTC
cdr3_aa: CASSAFQGAIYGYTF

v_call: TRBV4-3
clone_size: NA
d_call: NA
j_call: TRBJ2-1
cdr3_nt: TGCGCCAGCAGCCAAGAAAATCAGGCACTTCAATCCTACAATGAGCAGTTCTTC
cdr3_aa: CASSQENQALQSYNEQFF

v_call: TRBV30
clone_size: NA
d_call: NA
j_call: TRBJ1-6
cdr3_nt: TGTGCCTGGAGTGAACTCCGCTCCTATAATTCACCCCTCCACTTT
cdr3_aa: CAWSELRSYNSPLHF

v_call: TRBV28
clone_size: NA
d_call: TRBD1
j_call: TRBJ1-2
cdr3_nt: TGTGCCAGCAGTCCCCGGCACAGGGGGCTTGGCTACACCTTC
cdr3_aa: CASSPRHRGLGYTF

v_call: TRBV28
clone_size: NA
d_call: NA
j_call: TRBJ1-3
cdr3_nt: TGTGCCAGCAGCCCCGGGCGGGGGACCCCTGGAAACACCATATATTTT
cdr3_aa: CASSPGRGTPGNTIYF

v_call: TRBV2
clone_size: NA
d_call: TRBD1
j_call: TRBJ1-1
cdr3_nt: TGTGCCAGCAGTGGTCCGCAGGGGGCCGGGCCCAACACTGAAGCTTTCTTT
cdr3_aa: CASSGPQGAGPNTEAFF

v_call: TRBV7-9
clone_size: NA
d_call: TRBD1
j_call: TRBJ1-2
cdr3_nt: TGTGCCAGCAGCCTCAATTGGGACAGGGGTTCTTACACCTTC
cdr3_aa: CASSLNWDRGSYTF

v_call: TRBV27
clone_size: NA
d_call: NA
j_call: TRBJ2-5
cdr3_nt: TGTGCCAGCAGTTTATCGGCACAAGAGACCCAGTACTTC
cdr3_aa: CASSLSAQETQYF

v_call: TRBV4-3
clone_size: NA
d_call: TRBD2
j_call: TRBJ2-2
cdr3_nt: TGCGCCAGCAGCCAAGTTCGAGCGGGAGGGGTTTTTACCGGGGAGCTGTTTTTT
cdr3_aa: CASSQVRAGGVFTGELFF

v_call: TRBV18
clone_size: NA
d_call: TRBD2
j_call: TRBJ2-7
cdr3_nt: TGTGCCAGCTCACCCATTAGCGGGTCCTACGAGCAGTACTTC
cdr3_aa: CASSPISGSYEQYF

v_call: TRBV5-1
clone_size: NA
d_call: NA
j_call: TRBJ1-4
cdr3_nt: TGCGCCAGCAGCTCATCCCCGGGAACGTTACCTAATGAAAAACTGTTTTTT
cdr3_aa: CASSSSPGTLPNEKLFF

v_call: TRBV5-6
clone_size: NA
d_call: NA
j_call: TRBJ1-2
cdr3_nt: TGTGCCAGCAGCTTGTTGAGACTTGCTAACTATGGCTACACCTTC
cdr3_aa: CASSLLRLANYGYTF

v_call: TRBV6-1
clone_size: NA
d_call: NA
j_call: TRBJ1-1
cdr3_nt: TGTGCCAGCAGGCCCACAGGGTCGAACACTGAAGCTTTCTTT
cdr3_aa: CASRPTGSNTEAFF

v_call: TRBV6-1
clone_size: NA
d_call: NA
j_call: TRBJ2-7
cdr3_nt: TGTGCCAGCAGTAATTTGAGGTCAGACGAGCAGTACTTC
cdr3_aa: CASSNLRSDEQYF

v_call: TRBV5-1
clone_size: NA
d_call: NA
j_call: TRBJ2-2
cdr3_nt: TGCGCCAGCAGCTTGGGTGTCAGGGTTGCTGGGGAGCTGTTTTTT
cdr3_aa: CASSLGVRVAGELFF

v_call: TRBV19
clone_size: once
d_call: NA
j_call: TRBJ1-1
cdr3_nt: TGTGCCAGTATCATGGGGGGAAGCACTGAAGCTTTCTTT
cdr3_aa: CASIMGGSTEAFF

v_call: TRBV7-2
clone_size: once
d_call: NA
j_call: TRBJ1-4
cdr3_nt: TGTGCCAGCAGCTTGGCCAGGGTAACTAATGAAAAACTGTTTTTT
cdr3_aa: CASSLARVTNEKLFF

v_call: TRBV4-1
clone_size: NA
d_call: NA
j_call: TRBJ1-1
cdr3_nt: TGCGCCAGCAGCCAAGGGCACACTGAAGCTTTCTTT
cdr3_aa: CASSQGHTEAFF

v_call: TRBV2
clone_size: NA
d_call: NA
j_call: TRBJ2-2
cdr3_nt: TGTGCCAGCAAACGGGACACCAACACCGGGGAGCTGTTTTTT
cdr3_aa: CASKRDTNTGELFF

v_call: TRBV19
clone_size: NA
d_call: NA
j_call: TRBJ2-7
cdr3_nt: TGTGCCAGTAGTCCAGGGTCCTACGAGCAGTACTTC
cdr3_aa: CASSPGSYEQYF

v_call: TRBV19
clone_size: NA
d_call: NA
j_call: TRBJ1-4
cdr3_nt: TGTGCCAGTAGGGGGCGCAACAGGGTTGCAACTAATGAAAAACTGTTTTTT
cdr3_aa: CASRGRNRVATNEKLFF

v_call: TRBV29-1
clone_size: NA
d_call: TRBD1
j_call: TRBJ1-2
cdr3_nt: TGCAGCGTTGATGGGTACCGGGACAGGGGGCGCGATGGCTACACCTTC
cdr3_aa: CSVDGYRDRGRDGYTF

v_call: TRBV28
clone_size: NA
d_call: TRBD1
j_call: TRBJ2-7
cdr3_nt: TGTGCCAGCAGTTCCCCCCCCGGGACAGGGTCCTACGAGCAGTACTTC
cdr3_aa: CASSSPPGTGSYEQYF

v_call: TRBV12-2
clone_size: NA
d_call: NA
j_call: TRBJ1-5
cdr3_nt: TGTGCAAGTCGCCCGGACAGGGGGCACGGGCAGCCCCAGCATTTT
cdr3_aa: CASRPDRGHGQPQHF

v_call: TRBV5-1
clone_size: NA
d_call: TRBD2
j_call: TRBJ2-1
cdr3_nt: TGCGCCAGCAGCTTGAGGTATAGCGGGGGATCTTCGAGCTCCTACAATGAGCAGTTCTTC
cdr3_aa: CASSLRYSGGSSSSYNEQFF

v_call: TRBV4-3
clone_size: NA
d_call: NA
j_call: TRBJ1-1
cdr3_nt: TGCGCCAGCAGCCAAGAATACAGGATGAACACTGAAGCTTTCTTT
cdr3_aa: CASSQEYRMNTEAFF

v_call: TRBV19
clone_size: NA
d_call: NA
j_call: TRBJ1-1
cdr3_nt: TGTGCCAGTAGGCCCTCCAAGGACAGACTCTTCGGAACTGAAGCTTTCTTT
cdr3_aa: CASRPSKDRLFGTEAFF

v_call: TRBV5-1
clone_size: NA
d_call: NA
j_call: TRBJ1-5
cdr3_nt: TGCGCCAGCAGCCCCAGGCCCGGAAACCAGCCCCAGCATTTT
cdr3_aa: CASSPRPGNQPQHF

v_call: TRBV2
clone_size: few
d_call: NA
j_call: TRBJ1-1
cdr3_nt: TGTGCCAGCAGTCCGGGGATGAACACTGAAGCTTTCTTT
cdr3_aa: CASSPGMNTEAFF

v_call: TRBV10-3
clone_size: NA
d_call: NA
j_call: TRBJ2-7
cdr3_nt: TGTGCCATCAGTGAGTCCACGGGAGACTACGAGCAGTACTTC
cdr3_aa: CAISESTGDYEQYF

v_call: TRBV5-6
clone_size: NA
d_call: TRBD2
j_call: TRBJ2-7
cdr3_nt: TGTGCCAGCAGCTTGAATTTAGCGGGAGAGTTCCTCTACGAGCAGTACTTC
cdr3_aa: CASSLNLAGEFLYEQYF

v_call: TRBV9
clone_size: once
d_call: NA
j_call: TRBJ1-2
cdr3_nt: TGTGCCAGCAGCGACGCGGGGTATGGCTACACCTTC
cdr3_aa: CASSDAGYGYTF

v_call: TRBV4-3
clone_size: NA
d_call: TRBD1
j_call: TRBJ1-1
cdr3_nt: TGCGCCAGCAGCCAATTGGGACAGGGTGTTTTAGACACTGAAGCTTTCTTT
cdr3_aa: CASSQLGQGVLDTEAFF